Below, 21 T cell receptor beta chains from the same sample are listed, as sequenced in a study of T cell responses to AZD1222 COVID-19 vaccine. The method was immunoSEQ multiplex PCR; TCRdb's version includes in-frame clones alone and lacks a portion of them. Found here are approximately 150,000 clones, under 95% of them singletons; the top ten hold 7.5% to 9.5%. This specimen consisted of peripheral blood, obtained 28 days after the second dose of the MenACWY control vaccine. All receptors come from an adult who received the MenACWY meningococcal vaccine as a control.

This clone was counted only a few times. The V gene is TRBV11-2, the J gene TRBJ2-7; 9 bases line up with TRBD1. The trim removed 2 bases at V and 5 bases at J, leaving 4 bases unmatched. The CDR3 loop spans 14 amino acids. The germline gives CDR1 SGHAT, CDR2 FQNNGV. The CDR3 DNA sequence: TGTGCCAGCAGCTTATTCGGGACAGGGAACGAGCAGTACTTC. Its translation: CASSLFGTGNEQYF. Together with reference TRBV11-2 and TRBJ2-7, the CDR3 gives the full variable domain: EAGVAQSPRYKIIEKRQSVAFWCNPISGHATLYWYQQILGQGPKLLIQFQNNGVVDDSQLPKDRFSAERLKGVDSTLKIQPAKLEDSAVYLCASSLFGTGNEQYFGPGTRLTVT.

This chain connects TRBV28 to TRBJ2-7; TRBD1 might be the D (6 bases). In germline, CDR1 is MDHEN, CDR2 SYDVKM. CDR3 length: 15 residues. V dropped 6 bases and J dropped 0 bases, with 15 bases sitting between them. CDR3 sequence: CASRIQQGFSYEQYF. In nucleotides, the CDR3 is TGTGCCAGCAGGATTCAACAGGGCTTCTCCTACGAGCAGTACTTC.

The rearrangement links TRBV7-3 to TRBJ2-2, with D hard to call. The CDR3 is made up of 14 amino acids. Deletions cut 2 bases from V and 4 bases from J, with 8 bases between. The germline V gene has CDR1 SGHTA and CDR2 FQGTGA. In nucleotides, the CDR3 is TGTGCCAGCAGCTTAGGGCTCGGCACCGGGGAGCTGTTTTTT. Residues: CASSLGLGTGELFF.

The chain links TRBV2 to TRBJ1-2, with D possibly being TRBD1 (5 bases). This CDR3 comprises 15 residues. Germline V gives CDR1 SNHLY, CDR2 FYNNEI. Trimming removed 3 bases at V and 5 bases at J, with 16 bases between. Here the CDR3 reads CASSDTLAGLYGYTF. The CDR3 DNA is TGTGCCAGCAGTGATACCTTGGCAGGGCTTTATGGCTACACCTTC.

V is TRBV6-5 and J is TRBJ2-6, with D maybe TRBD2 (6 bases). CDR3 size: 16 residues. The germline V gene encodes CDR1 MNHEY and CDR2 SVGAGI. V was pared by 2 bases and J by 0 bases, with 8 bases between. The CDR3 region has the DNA TGTGCCAGCAGTTACGGGGGGAGCTCTGGGGCCAACGTCCTGACTTTC. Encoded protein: CASSYGGSSGANVLTF.

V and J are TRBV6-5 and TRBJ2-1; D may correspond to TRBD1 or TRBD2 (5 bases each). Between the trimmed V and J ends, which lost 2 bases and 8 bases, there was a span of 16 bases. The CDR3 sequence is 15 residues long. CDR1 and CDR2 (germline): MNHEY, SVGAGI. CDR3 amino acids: CASSYQDRGPDEQFF. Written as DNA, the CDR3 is TGTGCCAGCAGTTACCAGGATCGGGGACCAGATGAGCAGTTCTTC.

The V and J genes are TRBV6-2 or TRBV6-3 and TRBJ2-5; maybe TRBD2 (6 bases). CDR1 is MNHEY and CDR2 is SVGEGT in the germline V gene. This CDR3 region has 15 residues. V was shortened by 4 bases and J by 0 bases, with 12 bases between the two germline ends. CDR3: CASSSTRGDQETQYF. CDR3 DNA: TGTGCCAGCAGTTCCACGCGGGGCGACCAAGAGACCCAGTACTTC.

The CDR3 is CASSAQPRVVNEQFF. The CDR3, as DNA: TGTGCCAGCAGCGCACAGCCCAGGGTGGTCAATGAGCAGTTCTTC. The rearrangement links TRBV9 to TRBJ2-1; D possibly corresponds to TRBD1 (5 bases). Germline-derived CDR1 and CDR2 are SGDLS and YYNGEE. V lost 3 bases, J lost 6 bases, and 16 bases lay in between. CDR3 length: 15 amino acids.

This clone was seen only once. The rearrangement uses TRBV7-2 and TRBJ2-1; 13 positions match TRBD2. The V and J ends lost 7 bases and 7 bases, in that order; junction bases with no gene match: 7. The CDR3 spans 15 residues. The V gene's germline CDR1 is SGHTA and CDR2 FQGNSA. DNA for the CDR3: TGTGCCAGCATGCGGACTAGCGGGAGTCATAATGAGCAGTTCTTC. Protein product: CASMRTSGSHNEQFF.

CDR3 residues: CASSSQGDEQYF. CDR3 in DNA: TGTGCCAGCAGTTCGCAGGGCGACGAGCAGTACTTC. The V gene is TRBV6-5, the J gene TRBJ2-7; the D gene is possibly TRBD1 (5 bases). Germline CDR1 is MNHEY and CDR2 is SVGAGI. The CDR3 is 12 amino acids. V was clipped by 4 bases and J by 5 bases, with 9 bases between them.

The CDR3 loop reads CASSPPQGAGEKLFF. The CDR3 coding sequence is TGTGCCAGCTCACCGCCCCAGGGGGCGGGTGAAAAACTGTTTTTT. The rearrangement links TRBV18 to TRBJ1-4; 8 bases are shared with TRBD1. CDR1 is KGHSH and CDR2 is LQKENI in the germline V gene. CDR3 size: 15 residues. After removal of 3 bases from V and 7 bases from J, the junction contained 7 bases not matched to a gene. Based on the CDR3 plus reference TRBV18 and TRBJ1-4, the full variable domain is NAGVMQNPRHLVRRRGQEARLRCSPMKGHSHVYWYRQLPEEGLKFMVYLQKENIIDESGMPKERFSAEFPKEGPSILRIQQVVRGDSAAYFCASSPPQGAGEKLFFGSGTQLSVL.

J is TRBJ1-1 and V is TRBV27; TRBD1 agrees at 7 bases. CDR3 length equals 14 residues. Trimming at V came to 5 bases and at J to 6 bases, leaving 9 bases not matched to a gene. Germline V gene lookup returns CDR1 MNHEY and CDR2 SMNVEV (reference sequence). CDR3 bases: TGTGCCAGCAGTCCAAGGGGGCGGAGGGCTGAAGCTTTCTTT. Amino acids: CASSPRGRRAEAFF.

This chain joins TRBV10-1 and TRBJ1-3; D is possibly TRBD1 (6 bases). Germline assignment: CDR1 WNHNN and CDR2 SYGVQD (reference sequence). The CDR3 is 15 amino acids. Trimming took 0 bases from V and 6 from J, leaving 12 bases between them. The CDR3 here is CASSESTQGTNTIYF. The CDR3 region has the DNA TGCGCCAGCAGTGAGTCGACTCAGGGGACAAACACCATATATTTT.

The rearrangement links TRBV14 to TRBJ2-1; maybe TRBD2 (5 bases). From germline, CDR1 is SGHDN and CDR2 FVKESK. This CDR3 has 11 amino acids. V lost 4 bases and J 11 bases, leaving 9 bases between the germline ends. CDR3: CASSRRDQQFF. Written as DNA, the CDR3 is TGTGCCAGCAGCCGACGGGATCAGCAGTTCTTC.

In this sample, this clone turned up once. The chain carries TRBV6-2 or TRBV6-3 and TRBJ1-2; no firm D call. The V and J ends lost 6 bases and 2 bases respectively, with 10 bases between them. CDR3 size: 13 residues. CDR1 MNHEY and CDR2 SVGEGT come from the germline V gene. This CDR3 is CASSSDTNYGYTF. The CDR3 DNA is TGTGCCAGCAGCTCTGACACGAACTATGGCTACACCTTC.

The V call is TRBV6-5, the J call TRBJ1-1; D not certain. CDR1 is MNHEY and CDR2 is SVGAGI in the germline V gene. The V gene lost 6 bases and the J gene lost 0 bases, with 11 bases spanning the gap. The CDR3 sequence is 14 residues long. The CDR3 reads CASSRGGLNTEAFF. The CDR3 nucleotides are TGTGCCAGCAGCCGGGGAGGGTTGAACACTGAAGCTTTCTTT.

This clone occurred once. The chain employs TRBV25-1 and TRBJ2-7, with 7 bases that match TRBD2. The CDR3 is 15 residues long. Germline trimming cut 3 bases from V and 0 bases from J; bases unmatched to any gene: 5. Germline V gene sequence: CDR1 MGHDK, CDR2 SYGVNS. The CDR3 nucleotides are TGTGCCAGCAGTGATACTAGCGCTAACTCCTACGAGCAGTACTTC. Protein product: CASSDTSANSYEQYF.

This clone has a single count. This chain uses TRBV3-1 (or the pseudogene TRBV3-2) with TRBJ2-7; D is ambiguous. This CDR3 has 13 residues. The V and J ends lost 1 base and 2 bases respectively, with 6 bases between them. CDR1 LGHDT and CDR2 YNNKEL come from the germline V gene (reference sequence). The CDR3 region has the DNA TGTGCCAGCAGCCAAGGGCAGCCCTACGAGCAGTACTTC. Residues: CASSQGQPYEQYF.

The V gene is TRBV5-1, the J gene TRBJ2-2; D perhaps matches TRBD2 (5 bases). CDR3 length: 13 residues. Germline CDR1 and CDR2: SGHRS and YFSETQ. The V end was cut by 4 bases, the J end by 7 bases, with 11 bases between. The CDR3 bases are TGCGCCAGCAGCCCGGCGGGTGGCGGGGAGCTGTTTTTT. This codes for CASSPAGGGELFF.

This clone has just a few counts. The CDR3 reads CATSSSGYGYGYTF. Here the CDR3 DNA reads TGTGCCACCAGCAGTTCAGGGTACGGCTATGGCTACACCTTC. The chain employs TRBV15 and TRBJ1-2, with D tentatively TRBD1 (5 bases). V was cut by 3 bases and J by 4 bases, with 12 bases left in between. The CDR3 extends over 14 amino acids. Germline V gene sequence: CDR1 LNHNV, CDR2 YYDKDF (reference sequence).

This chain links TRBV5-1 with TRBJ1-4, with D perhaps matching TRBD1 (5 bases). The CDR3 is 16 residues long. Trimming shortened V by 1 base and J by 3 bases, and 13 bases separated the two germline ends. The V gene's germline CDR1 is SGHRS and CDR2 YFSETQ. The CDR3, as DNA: TGCGCCAGCAGCTTGCGGGGGGACCCTTCTAATGAAAAACTGTTTTTT. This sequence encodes CASSLRGDPSNEKLFF. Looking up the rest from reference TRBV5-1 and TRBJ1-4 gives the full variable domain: KAGVTQTPRYLIKTRGQQVTLSCSPISGHRSVSWYQQTPGQGLQFLFEYFSETQRNKGNFPGRFSGRQFSNSRSEMNVSTLELGDSALYLCASSLRGDPSNEKLFFGSGTQLSVL.